One sample yielded the 18 T cell receptor beta chains listed below, sequenced in a study of blood T cell repertoires in COVID-19. Using immunoSEQ multiplex PCR, the repertoire was profiled, and TCRdb retains in-frame clones only, with some absent. The table records 160,000 or so clones, roughly 84% of them present only once. The sample was PBMCs or T cells enriched from blood (not recorded which). These receptors all come from a man in his sixties who had recovered from COVID-19.

V and J are TRBV19 and TRBJ1-4, with unresolved D. Trimming removed 2 bases from V and 0 bases from J, with 7 bases in between. The CDR3 loop spans 15 amino acids. Germline CDR1 reads LNHDA; CDR2 reads SQIVND (reference sequence). CDR3 DNA: TGTGCCAGTAGTATAACCCCGGCAACTAATGAAAAACTGTTTTTT. It specifies CASSITPATNEKLFF.

The rearrangement links TRBV18 to TRBJ1-2; D is ambiguous. V was cut by 2 bases and J by 2 bases, with 6 bases left in between. Germline lookup yields CDR1 KGHSH and CDR2 LQKENI. The CDR3 has 13 amino acids. The CDR3: CASSPGRNYGYTF. The CDR3, as DNA: TGTGCCAGCTCACCAGGCAGAAACTATGGCTACACCTTC.

The table lists this clone with a count of one. The V and J genes are TRBV5-5 and TRBJ1-2, with D unresolved. There are 16 residues in the CDR3. Per germline, CDR1 SGHKS and CDR2 YYEKEE (reference sequence). V was pared by 1 base and J by 4 bases, with 17 bases between. The CDR3 DNA follows: TGTGCCAGCAGCTTGTTTCGGGAAGCCGTACTCTATGGCTACACCTTC. This codes for CASSLFREAVLYGYTF.

On this clone: Other nucleotide sequences from this sample produce the same CDR3. The chain has TRBV11-2 and TRBJ1-2; 8 nucleotides match TRBD1. After removal of 2 bases from V and 7 bases from J, the junction contained 3 bases not matched to a gene. This CDR3 has 13 amino acids. Germline CDR1 reads SGHAT; CDR2 reads FQNNGV. CDR3 sequence (DNA): TGTGCCAGCAGCTTACAGGGGGCGGGTGGCTACACCTTC. It specifies CASSLQGAGGYTF.

This sequence joins TRBV5-1 and TRBJ2-2; D may be TRBD2 (5 bases). The V end was cut by 7 bases, the J end by 2 bases, with 12 bases between. CDR1 SGHRS and CDR2 YFSETQ come from the germline V gene. The CDR3 consists of 14 residues. The CDR3 sequence: CASGLGINTGELFF. The CDR3 coding sequence is TGCGCCAGCGGACTGGGGATAAACACCGGGGAGCTGTTTTTT.

The gene calls are TRBV10-3 and TRBJ1-1; the match to TRBD1 covers 9 bases. There are 11 residues in the CDR3. J was trimmed by 8 bases and V by 10 bases; bases with no gene match: 5. The V gene's germline CDR1 is ENHRY and CDR2 SYGVKD. As DNA, the CDR3 is TGTGCCACTTCACAGGGGGCGGAAGCTTTCTTT. Translating gives CATSQGAEAFF.

The chain joins TRBV9 to TRBJ2-2; TRBD2 agrees at 11 bases. Germline CDR1 is SGDLS and CDR2 is YYNGEE. This CDR3 spans 17 amino acids. The junction had 14 bases not matched to a gene; V was cut back by 7 bases and J by 6 bases. The CDR3 sequence: CASAQTSGILFSGELFF. CDR3 nucleotide sequence: TGTGCCAGCGCCCAGACTAGCGGGATATTGTTTTCCGGGGAGCTGTTTTTT.

This chain connects TRBV5-4 to TRBJ2-2, with a weak D call TRBD1 (6 bases). In germline, CDR1 is SGHNT, CDR2 YYREEE (reference sequence). The CDR3 is 15 amino acids. With 4 bases removed from V and 5 bases from J, the gap between germline ends came to 15 bases. The CDR3 loop is CASSPGAFGTGELFF. CDR3 DNA: TGTGCCAGCAGCCCAGGGGCTTTCGGGACCGGGGAGCTGTTTTTT.

There are a few counts of this clone. This chain joins TRBV6-1 and TRBJ2-7; tentative D call: TRBD1 (5 bases). The length of the CDR3 is 15 residues. Trimming took 0 bases from V and 3 from J, leaving 12 bases between them. Germline V CDR1 and CDR2: MNHNS, SASEGT. CDR3 amino acids: CASSEAQGIVYEQYF. The CDR3, as DNA: TGTGCCAGCAGTGAAGCCCAGGGCATTGTCTACGAGCAGTACTTC.

V gene TRBV7-9 combines with J gene TRBJ2-3; 7 nucleotides line up with TRBD1. V lost 2 bases and J lost 10; bases outside the gene matches: 3. The CDR3 consists of 12 residues. The germline CDR1 and CDR2 sequences are SEHNR and FQNEAQ (reference sequence). The CDR3 protein is CASSLPQGAQYF. The DNA for the CDR3 is TGTGCCAGCAGCTTACCTCAGGGGGCGCAGTATTTT.

This chain links TRBV5-1 with TRBJ1-2; no clear D gene. CDR3 length: 13 amino acids. V was clipped by 1 base and J by 8 bases, with 12 bases between them. Germline-derived CDR1 and CDR2 are SGHRS and YFSETQ. The CDR3 here is CASSLSGVQGYTF. In DNA form, the CDR3 reads TGCGCCAGCAGCTTGTCCGGGGTTCAGGGCTACACCTTC.

The rearrangement links TRBV3-1 (or the pseudogene TRBV3-2) to TRBJ2-7, with 9 positions matching TRBD1. Germline V gene lookup returns CDR1 LGHDT and CDR2 YNNKEL (reference sequence). This CDR3 region has 14 residues. Trimming removed 5 bases from V and 3 bases from J; junction bases left unmatched: 5. For the CDR3, the DNA is TGTGCCAGCAGCTCCGGACAGGGGAGCTACGAGCAGTACTTC. It encodes CASSSGQGSYEQYF.

The chain uses TRBV5-1 and TRBJ1-2; TRBD1 matches 8 bases. CDR1 SGHRS and CDR2 YFSETQ come from the germline V gene. Trimming at V came to 4 bases and at J to 5 bases, leaving 10 bases not matched to a gene. The CDR3 runs 15 residues. The CDR3 DNA sequence: TGCGCCAGCAGCGTGGGGACAGGAGGAAGATATGGCTACACCTTC. Protein sequence: CASSVGTGGRYGYTF. The complete variable domain, with remaining parts taken from reference TRBV5-1 and TRBJ1-2, reads KAGVTQTPRYLIKTRGQQVTLSCSPISGHRSVSWYQQTPGQGLQFLFEYFSETQRNKGNFPGRFSGRQFSNSRSEMNVSTLELGDSALYLCASSVGTGGRYGYTFGSGTRLTVV.

The gene calls are TRBV19 and TRBJ1-2, with a weak D call TRBD1 (6 bases). The CDR3 spans 15 residues. Germline V gene lookup returns CDR1 LNHDA and CDR2 SQIVND (reference sequence). The V end was cut by 0 bases, the J end by 3 bases, with 11 bases between. In DNA, the CDR3 is TGTGCCAGTAGTATAGATCTACAGGGATACTATGGCTACACCTTC. Protein: CASSIDLQGYYGYTF. Full variable domain (remainder filled in from reference TRBV19 and TRBJ1-2): DGGITQSPKYLFRKEGQNVTLSCEQNLNHDAMYWYRQDPGQGLRLIYYSQIVNDFQKGDIAEGYSVSREKKESFPLTVTSAQKNPTAFYLCASSIDLQGYYGYTFGSGTRLTVV.

The rearrangement joins TRBV28 to TRBJ2-5; possibly TRBD1 for D (6 bases). The CDR3 has 19 residues. Germline values: CDR1 MDHEN, CDR2 SYDVKM. Trimming removed 6 bases from V and 0 bases from J, with 26 bases in between. CDR3 coding DNA: TGTGCCAGCAGCCGCCCCCCCACAGGGTTCACCAAGTACCAAGAGACCCAGTACTTC. This translates into CASSRPPTGFTKYQETQYF.

The chain carries TRBV11-3 and TRBJ2-2; the D is unclear. CDR1 is SGHNT and CDR2 is YENEEA in the germline V gene. The CDR3 is 12 residues long. V was pared by 5 bases and J by 7 bases, with 8 bases between. The CDR3 loop is CASSLRGGELFF. The CDR3 DNA follows: TGTGCCAGCAGCCTCCGAGGCGGGGAGCTGTTTTTT.

This chain connects TRBV11-2 to TRBJ2-1, with 7 bases lining up with TRBD1. CDR3 size: 17 residues. Trimming removed 0 bases from V and 5 bases from J; junction bases left unmatched: 10. Germline CDR1 SGHAT, CDR2 FQNNGV. DNA of the CDR3: TGTGCCAGCAGCTTAGATCGTGGTAGGGGGCTGGACAATGAGCAGTTCTTC. The encoded protein is CASSLDRGRGLDNEQFF.

The chain joins TRBV27 to TRBJ2-1; unclear D gene. Germline values: CDR1 MNHEY, CDR2 SMNVEV (reference sequence). The CDR3 extends over 13 amino acids. The V and J ends lost 3 bases and 14 bases respectively, with 17 bases between them. The CDR3 DNA is TGTGCCAGCAGTTTCTTAAACGGTGAAACCAAGTTCTTC. Amino acids: CASSFLNGETKFF.